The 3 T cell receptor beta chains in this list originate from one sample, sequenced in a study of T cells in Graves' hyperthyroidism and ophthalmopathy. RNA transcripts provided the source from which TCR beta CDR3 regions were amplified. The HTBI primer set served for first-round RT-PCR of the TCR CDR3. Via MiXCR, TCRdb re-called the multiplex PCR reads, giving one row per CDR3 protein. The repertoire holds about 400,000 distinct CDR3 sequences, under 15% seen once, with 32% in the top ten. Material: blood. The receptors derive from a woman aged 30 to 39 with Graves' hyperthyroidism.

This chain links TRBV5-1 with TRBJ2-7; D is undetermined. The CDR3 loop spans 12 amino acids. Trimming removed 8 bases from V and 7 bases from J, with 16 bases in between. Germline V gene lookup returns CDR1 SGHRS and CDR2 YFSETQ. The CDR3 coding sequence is TGCGCCAGTAAATCGACCGGGTATGAGCAGTACTTC. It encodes CASKSTGYEQYF.

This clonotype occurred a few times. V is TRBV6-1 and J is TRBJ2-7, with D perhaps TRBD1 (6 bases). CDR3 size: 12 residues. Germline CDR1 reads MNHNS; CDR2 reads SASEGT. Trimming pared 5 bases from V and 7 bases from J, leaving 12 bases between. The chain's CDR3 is CASSFTTGEQYF. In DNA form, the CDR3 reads TGTGCCAGCAGTTTTACCACAGGGGAGCAGTACTTC.

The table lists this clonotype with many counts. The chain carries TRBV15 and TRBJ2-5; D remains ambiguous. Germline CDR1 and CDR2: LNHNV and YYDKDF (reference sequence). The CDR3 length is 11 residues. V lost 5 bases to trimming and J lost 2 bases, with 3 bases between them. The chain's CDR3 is CATSQQETQYF. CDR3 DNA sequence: TGTGCCACCAGCCAGCAAGAGACCCAGTACTTC.